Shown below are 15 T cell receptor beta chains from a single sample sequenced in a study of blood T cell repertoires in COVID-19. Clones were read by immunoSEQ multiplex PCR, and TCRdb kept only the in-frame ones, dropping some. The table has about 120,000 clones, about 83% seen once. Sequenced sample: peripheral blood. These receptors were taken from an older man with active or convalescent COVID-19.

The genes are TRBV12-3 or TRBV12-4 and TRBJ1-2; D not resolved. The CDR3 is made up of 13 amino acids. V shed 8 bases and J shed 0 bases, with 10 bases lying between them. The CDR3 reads CASSPLANYGYTF. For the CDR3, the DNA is TGTGCCAGCTCCCCACTAGCTAACTATGGCTACACCTTC.

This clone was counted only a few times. CDR3 bases: TGTGCCAGCAGTGATTCAGGCAGGGGAGAGACCCAGTACTTC. This sequence encodes CASSDSGRGETQYF. This chain joins TRBV2 and TRBJ2-5, with D maybe TRBD1 (6 bases). CDR3 length: 14 residues. Germline V gene lookup returns CDR1 SNHLY and CDR2 FYNNEI. V was trimmed by 3 bases and J by 4 bases, leaving 12 bases between them.

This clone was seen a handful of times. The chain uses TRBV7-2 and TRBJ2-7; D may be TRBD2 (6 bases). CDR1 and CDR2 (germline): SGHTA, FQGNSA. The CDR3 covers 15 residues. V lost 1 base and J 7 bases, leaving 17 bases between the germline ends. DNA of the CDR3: TGTGCCAGCAGCTTAGACCCACAGATAGGGAGGGAGCAGTACTTC. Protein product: CASSLDPQIGREQYF.

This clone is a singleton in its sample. DNA for the CDR3: TGTGCCAGCAGTCCCCGGGACAGGGCAGTAACATCCCTCTACGAGCAGTACTTC. Encoded protein: CASSPRDRAVTSLYEQYF. The chain joins TRBV27 to TRBJ2-7; 9 bases are a match to TRBD1. The V segment lost 5 bases and the J segment 3 bases; nucleotides outside the gene matches: 17. CDR1 is MNHEY, CDR2 SMNVEV, per germline (reference sequence). This CDR3 has 18 residues.

The CDR3 DNA reads TGTGCCAGCGGGGAAGGGGGACCTAGCACAGATACGCAGTATTTT. Translated, it gives CASGEGGPSTDTQYF. V is TRBV3-1 (or the pseudogene TRBV3-2) and J is TRBJ2-3; D is possibly TRBD1 (6 bases). In germline, CDR1 is LGHDT, CDR2 YNNKEL (reference sequence). The CDR3 is made up of 15 amino acids. V dropped 8 bases and J dropped 0 bases, with 15 bases sitting between them.

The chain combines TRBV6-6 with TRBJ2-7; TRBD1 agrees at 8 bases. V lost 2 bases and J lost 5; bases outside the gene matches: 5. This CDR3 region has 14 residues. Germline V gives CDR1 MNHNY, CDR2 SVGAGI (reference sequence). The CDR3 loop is CASSYPDRDDEQYF. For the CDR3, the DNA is TGTGCCAGCAGTTACCCGGACAGGGACGACGAGCAGTACTTC.

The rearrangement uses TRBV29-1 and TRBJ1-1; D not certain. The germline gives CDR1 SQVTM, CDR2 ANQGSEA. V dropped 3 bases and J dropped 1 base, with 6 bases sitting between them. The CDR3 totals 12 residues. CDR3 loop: CSVDEKNTEAFF. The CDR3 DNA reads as TGCAGCGTTGACGAGAAGAACACTGAAGCTTTCTTT.

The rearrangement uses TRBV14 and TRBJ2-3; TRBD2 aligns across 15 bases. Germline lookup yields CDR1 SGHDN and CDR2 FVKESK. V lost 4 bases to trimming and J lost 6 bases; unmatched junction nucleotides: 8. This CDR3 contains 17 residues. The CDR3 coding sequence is TGTGCCAGCAGCCTCTGGACTAGCGGGGGGGCGCATGATACGCAGTATTTT. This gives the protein CASSLWTSGGAHDTQYF.

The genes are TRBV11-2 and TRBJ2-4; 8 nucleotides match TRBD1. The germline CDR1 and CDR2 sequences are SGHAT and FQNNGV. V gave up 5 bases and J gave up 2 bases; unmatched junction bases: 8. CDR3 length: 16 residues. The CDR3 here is CASSPGQGLTKNIQYF. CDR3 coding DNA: TGTGCCAGCAGCCCTGGACAGGGTTTAACCAAAAACATTCAGTACTTC.

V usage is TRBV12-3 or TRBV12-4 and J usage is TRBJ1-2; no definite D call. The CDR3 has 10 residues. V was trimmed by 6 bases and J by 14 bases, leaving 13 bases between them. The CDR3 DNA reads TGTGCCAGCAGAGGGAGAACCGAGACCTTC. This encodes CASRGRTETF.

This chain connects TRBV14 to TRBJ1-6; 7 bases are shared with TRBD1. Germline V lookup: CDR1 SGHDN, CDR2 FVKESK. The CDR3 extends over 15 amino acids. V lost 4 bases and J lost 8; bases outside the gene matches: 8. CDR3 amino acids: CASSLRQGNYSPLHF. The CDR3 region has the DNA TGTGCCAGCAGCCTCCGACAGGGCAATTATTCACCCCTCCACTTT.

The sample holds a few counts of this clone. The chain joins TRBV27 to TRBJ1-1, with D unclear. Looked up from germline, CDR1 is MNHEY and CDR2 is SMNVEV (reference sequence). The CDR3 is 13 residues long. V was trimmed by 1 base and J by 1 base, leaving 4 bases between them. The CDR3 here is CASSLWANTEAFF. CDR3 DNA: TGTGCCAGCAGTTTATGGGCGAACACTGAAGCTTTCTTT.

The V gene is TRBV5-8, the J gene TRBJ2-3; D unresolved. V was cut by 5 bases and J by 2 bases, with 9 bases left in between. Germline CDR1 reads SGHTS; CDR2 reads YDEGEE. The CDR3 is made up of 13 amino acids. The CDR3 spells CASRLRSTDTQYF. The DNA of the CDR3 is TGTGCCAGCAGGCTTAGATCCACAGATACGCAGTATTTT.

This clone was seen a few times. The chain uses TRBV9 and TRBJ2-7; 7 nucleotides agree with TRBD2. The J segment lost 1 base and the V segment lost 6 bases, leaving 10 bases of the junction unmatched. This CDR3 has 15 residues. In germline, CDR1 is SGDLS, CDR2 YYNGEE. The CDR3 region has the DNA TGTGCCAGCAACTACGGGGGGACCTTTTCCTACGAGCAGTACTTC. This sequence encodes CASNYGGTFSYEQYF.

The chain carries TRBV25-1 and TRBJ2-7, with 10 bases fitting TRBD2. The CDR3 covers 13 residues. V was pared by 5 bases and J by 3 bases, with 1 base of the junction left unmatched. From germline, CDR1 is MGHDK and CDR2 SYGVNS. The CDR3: CASSPSGGYEQYF. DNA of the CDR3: TGTGCCAGCAGTCCTAGCGGGGGCTACGAGCAGTACTTC.